This entry lists 30 T cell receptor beta chains sequenced from one sample in a study of glioma-infiltrating T cells. TCR alpha and beta CDR3 regions were amplified from RNA using iRepertoire nested multiplex PCR. TCRdb itself ran the multiplex PCR reads through MiXCR, one entry per CDR3 protein. The table shows under 150,000 distinct CDR3 sequences, with about two fifths occurring only once. The sequenced sample was glioma tissue, nonneoplastic brain tissue, or PBMCs (not recorded which). Receptor source: a human donor with low-grade glioma or glioblastoma, undergoing nonglioma brain surgery, or in good health (not recorded which).

V gene TRBV11-2 combines with J gene TRBJ2-3; no reliable D call. Germline CDR1 and CDR2: SGHAT and FQNNGV. The CDR3 loop spans 14 amino acids. V was pared by 5 bases and J by 2 bases, with 11 bases between. Here the CDR3 DNA reads TGTGCCAGCAGCGTTGGGCGGACCACAGATACGCAGTATTTT. Translating it yields CASSVGRTTDTQYF.

The V gene is TRBV7-9, the J gene TRBJ1-2; maybe TRBD1 (5 bases). Germline CDR1 and CDR2: SEHNR and FQNEAQ (reference sequence). With 1 base removed from V and 8 bases from J, the gap between germline ends came to 11 bases. The CDR3 sequence is 13 residues long. The CDR3 DNA sequence: TGTGCCAGCAGCTTAGGACAGTTATCGGGCTACACCTTC. Amino acid sequence: CASSLGQLSGYTF.

Only a few counts were recorded for this clonotype. One end of the junction varies from germline; a read error may be responsible. The V and J genes are TRBV15 and TRBJ2-3; the match to TRBD2 covers 10 bases. CDR1 is LNHNV and CDR2 is YYDKDF in the germline V gene (reference sequence). This CDR3 region has 15 residues. The CDR3 DNA reads as TGTGCCACCAGCCCGCGGACTAGCGGCACGGATACGCAGTATTTT. This gives the protein CATSPRTSGTDTQYF.

This clonotype is a singleton in its sample. The rearrangement links TRBV20-1 to TRBJ2-7, with D perhaps being TRBD1 or TRBD2 (5 bases each). CDR1 and CDR2 from the germline V gene are DFQATT and SNEGSKA (reference sequence). This CDR3 contains 13 residues. The germline V and J ends were trimmed by 5 bases and 4 bases, with 15 bases remaining between them. In nucleotides, the CDR3 is TGCAGTGCTGACCGGCAGGGCGGGTACGAGCAGTACTTC. Translated, it gives CSADRQGGYEQYF.

About this clonotype: This may stem from a read error, because a much larger clone lies one nucleotide away. The gene calls are TRBV6-1 and TRBJ1-5, with 7 bases aligning to TRBD1. Trimming took 6 bases from V and 1 from J; bases not matched to a gene: 9. CDR3 length: 16 residues. CDR1 and CDR2 (germline): MNHNS, SASEGT. CDR3 nucleotides: TGTGCCAGCAGACTCCGACAGGGCGGGAGCAATCAGCCCCAGCATTTT. Encoded protein: CASRLRQGGSNQPQHF.

The table lists this clonotype with a count of one. The junction differs from germline at one of its ends, possibly a read error. J is TRBJ2-7 and V is TRBV27, with 8 positions matching TRBD2. The length of the CDR3 is 15 residues. The germline V gene encodes CDR1 MNHEY and CDR2 SMNVEV (reference sequence). This chain's CDR3 is CAISESPAGVHEQYF. CDR3 sequence (DNA): TGTGCCATCAGTGAGTCGCCAGCGGGAGTCCACGAGCAGTACTTC.

Note on this clonotype: At one boundary the junction diverges from the germline segment, which might be a read error. The chain recombines TRBV6-5 with TRBJ2-2; the D gene is possibly TRBD2 (5 bases). This CDR3 is built from 12 residues. Germline CDR1 and CDR2: MNHEY and SVGAGI. The CDR3 region has the DNA TGTGCCAGCAGACTGATAACCGGGGATCTGTTTTTT. Amino acids: CASRLITGDLFF.

This clonotype showed up just a few times. This rearrangement joins TRBV28 to TRBJ2-1; 7 nucleotides align to TRBD2. The CDR3 is 16 residues long. CDR1 is MDHEN and CDR2 is SYDVKM in the germline V gene. J was trimmed by 6 bases and V by 6 bases; bases with no gene match: 14. The CDR3 here is CASSSSSGTNPNEQFF. The CDR3 region has the DNA TGTGCCAGCAGCAGTTCCTCCGGGACTAACCCCAATGAGCAGTTCTTC.

The V call is TRBV10-1, the J call TRBJ2-3; possibly TRBD2 for D (7 bases). The germline gives CDR1 WNHNN, CDR2 SYGVQD (reference sequence). The CDR3 consists of 14 residues. Between the trimmed V and J ends, which lost 3 bases and 1 base, there was a span of 8 bases. Here the CDR3 reads CASSEGGGTDTQYF. DNA for the CDR3: TGCGCCAGCAGTGAAGGGGGGGGCACAGATACGCAGTATTTT.

Note on this clonotype: Mismatch with germline at one junction end may stem from a read error. CDR3 sequence reads: CSASWAGTVELFF. The CDR3 DNA reads TGCAGTGCTAGCTGGGCGGGGACCGTGGAGCTGTTTTTT. The chain recombines TRBV20-1 with TRBJ2-2, with D perhaps TRBD2 (6 bases). CDR3 length equals 13 residues. CDR1 is DFQATT, CDR2 SNEGSKA, per germline (reference sequence).

For this clonotype: The junction differs from germline at one of its ends, possibly a read error. The J gene is TRBJ1-5, the V gene TRBV6-2 or TRBV6-3; weak D call: TRBD1 (6 bases). CDR1 is MNHEY, CDR2 SVGEGT, per germline. This CDR3 is 13 amino acids long. The CDR3 loop reads CASSSGARGPQHF. The CDR3 bases are TGCGCCAGCAGTTCCGGGGCCAGGGGGCCCCAGCATTTT.

Worth noting for this clonotype: One end of the junction is discordant with germline, which a read error may explain. In nucleotides, the CDR3 is TGTGCCAGCAGTTGGGACTACGATGAGCAGTTCTTC. This translates into CASSWDYDEQFF. The V gene is TRBV28, the J gene TRBJ2-1, with 7 bases fitting TRBD2. The germline V gene encodes CDR1 MDHEN and CDR2 SYDVKM. There are 12 residues in the CDR3.

This rearrangement joins TRBV6-1 to TRBJ2-1; 7 bases map to TRBD2. CDR1 is MNHNS, CDR2 SASEGT, per germline. The CDR3 runs to 16 residues. With 5 bases clipped from V and 4 bases from J, the junction kept 11 bases outside the gene matches. CDR3 region: CASSSPRLADYNEQFF. DNA for the CDR3: TGTGCCAGCAGTTCCCCTAGGCTAGCGGATTACAATGAGCAGTTCTTC.

In its sample, this clonotype was seen a few times. V gene TRBV7-2 combines with J gene TRBJ2-5; TRBD1 matches at 12 bases. The CDR3 length is 16 residues. Looked up from germline, CDR1 is SGHTA and CDR2 is FQGNSA. V lost 5 bases and J lost 7; bases outside the gene matches: 11. CDR3 coding DNA: TGTGCCAGCAGCCCCGGGACAGGGGGCGATGGGGGGACCCAGTACTTC. Protein product: CASSPGTGGDGGTQYF.

This clonotype was seen only a few times. CDR3 sequence: CASSFSIWGNGNTIYF. CDR3 nucleotides: TGTGCCAGCAGTTTTTCTATCTGGGGAAACGGAAACACCATATATTTT. The chain couples TRBV28 to TRBJ1-3; D gene uncertain. CDR1 is MDHEN and CDR2 is SYDVKM in the germline V gene. Trimming cost V 3 bases and J 4 bases, with 16 bases left between them. CDR3 length: 16 amino acids.

This CDR3 is CASSPDRYYGYTF. The CDR3 DNA reads as TGTGCCAGCAGTCCGGACAGATACTATGGCTACACCTTC. J is TRBJ1-2 and V is TRBV2; tentatively, D is TRBD1 (6 bases). Trimming shortened V by 5 bases and J by 3 bases, and 10 bases separated the two germline ends. The CDR3 totals 13 residues. Germline V gene lookup returns CDR1 SNHLY and CDR2 FYNNEI.

This rearrangement joins TRBV4-2 to TRBJ2-7; possibly TRBD2 for D (5 bases). V gave up 4 bases and J gave up 7 bases, with 11 bases separating them. CDR1 and CDR2 (germline): LGHNA, YNFKEQ. CDR3 length: 12 residues. This chain's CDR3 is CASSPGLLEQYF. CDR3 nucleotides: TGTGCCAGCAGCCCCGGACTGCTGGAGCAGTACTTC.

The rearrangement uses TRBV30 and TRBJ2-2; D unresolved. This CDR3 has 14 amino acids. Trimming cost V 1 base and J 5 bases, with 11 bases left between them. Looked up from germline, CDR1 is GTSNPN and CDR2 is SVGIG (reference sequence). The CDR3 reads CAWSGIRMTGELFF. DNA of the CDR3: TGTGCCTGGAGTGGAATTCGAATGACCGGGGAGCTGTTTTTT.

This clonotype is medium-sized (0.01 to 0.1%). This chain joins TRBV6-6 and TRBJ2-5; D perhaps matches TRBD1 (5 bases). The length of the CDR3 is 14 residues. V was trimmed by 2 bases and J by 3 bases, leaving 10 bases between them. In germline, CDR1 is MNHNY, CDR2 SVGAGI (reference sequence). The CDR3 spells CASSYKGLEETQYF. The CDR3 nucleotides are TGTGCCAGCAGTTACAAGGGGTTAGAAGAGACCCAGTACTTC.

There are a few counts of this clonotype. The V gene is TRBV18, the J gene TRBJ1-6; TRBD1 aligns across 9 bases. The CDR3 has 14 residues. Germline V gene data show CDR1 as KGHSH and CDR2 as LQKENI. V gave up 5 bases and J gave up 9 bases; unmatched junction bases: 5. The chain's CDR3 is CASSTGGASSPLHF. For the CDR3, the DNA is TGTGCCAGCTCAACAGGGGGCGCGAGTTCACCCCTCCACTTT.

The J gene is TRBJ1-1, the V gene TRBV27; D might be TRBD1 (5 bases). V lost 5 bases and J 4 bases, leaving 17 bases between the germline ends. The length of the CDR3 is 15 residues. CDR1 and CDR2 (germline): MNHEY, SMNVEV (reference sequence). DNA for the CDR3: TGTGCCAGCAGTCTTCGGGGAGGGGTGCCCACTGAAGCTTTCTTT. It translates to CASSLRGGVPTEAFF.

The CDR3 here is CASSLLAGASTDTQYF. The CDR3 bases are TGTGCCAGCAGTTTACTAGCGGGGGCTAGCACAGATACGCAGTATTTT. J is TRBJ2-3 and V is TRBV27; 10 bases match TRBD2. Trimming cost V 2 bases and J 0 bases; bases outside gene matches: 2. CDR3 length: 16 residues. Germline V CDR1 and CDR2: MNHEY, SMNVEV (reference sequence).

This rearrangement joins TRBV6-1 to TRBJ2-7; 9 bases fit TRBD1. CDR3 length equals 15 residues. V dropped 6 bases and J dropped 0; count of bases not matched to a gene: 6. Germline-derived CDR1 and CDR2 are MNHNS and SASEGT. CDR3 region: CASRNGQGRSYEQYF. CDR3 bases: TGTGCCAGCAGAAATGGACAGGGGCGCTCCTACGAGCAGTACTTC.

The chain combines TRBV4-1 with TRBJ2-2; D gene unclear. This CDR3 comprises 16 residues. CDR1 and CDR2 from the germline V gene are MGHRA and YSYEKL. Trimming cost V 4 bases and J 1 base, with 13 bases left between them. The CDR3 DNA sequence: TGCGCCAGCAGCCCCTTCCCAAAGCAGAACACCGGGGAGCTGTTTTTT. This codes for CASSPFPKQNTGELFF.

The count of this clonotype is one. The chain links TRBV20-1 to TRBJ2-3; a possible D gene is TRBD2 (7 bases). CDR1 is DFQATT and CDR2 is SNEGSKA in the germline V gene (reference sequence). The CDR3 extends over 15 amino acids. The V end was cut by 6 bases, the J end by 3 bases, with 19 bases between. The CDR3 DNA reads as TGCAGTGCCAAAAAGGGGGGGGCCGGGACAGATACGCAGTATTTT. Protein: CSAKKGGAGTDTQYF.

This clonotype was detected a few times. This chain uses TRBV4-1 with TRBJ1-1; TRBD1 might be the D (6 bases). With 2 bases removed from V and 1 base from J, the gap between germline ends came to 8 bases. This CDR3 spans 14 amino acids. Germline-derived CDR1 and CDR2 are MGHRA and YSYEKL. The DNA for the CDR3 is TGCGCCAGCAGCCAACTGACAGGGAACACTGAAGCTTTCTTT. Amino acids: CASSQLTGNTEAFF.

The gene calls are TRBV6-1 and TRBJ2-7; a weak D match, TRBD1 (6 bases). The V end lost 6 bases, the J end lost 1 base, and 13 bases lay between the germline ends. In germline, CDR1 is MNHNS, CDR2 SASEGT. The length of the CDR3 is 14 residues. The CDR3 nucleotides read TGTGCCAGCAGGGATCAGGGGCCATCCTACGAGCAGTACTTC. This encodes CASRDQGPSYEQYF.

The gene calls are TRBV7-2 and TRBJ1-2; unclear D gene. The CDR3 runs 13 residues. Per germline, CDR1 SGHTA and CDR2 FQGNSA. Deletions cut 8 bases from V and 8 bases from J, with 18 bases between. The CDR3: CASSEDRRGGYTF. The CDR3 bases are TGTGCCAGCTCAGAGGACCGCCGAGGGGGCTACACCTTC.

The chain couples TRBV7-9 to TRBJ1-1, with D uncertain. Germline V gene lookup returns CDR1 SEHNR and CDR2 FQNEAQ (reference sequence). The V end lost 5 bases, the J end lost 4 bases, and 8 bases lay between the germline ends. This CDR3 spans 12 amino acids. CDR3 nucleotide sequence: TGTGCCAGCAGCGTCCTGGCCACTGAAGCTTTCTTT. Its translation is CASSVLATEAFF.

The gene calls are TRBV20-1 and TRBJ1-6; no clear D. Germline loops: CDR1 DFQATT, CDR2 SNEGSKA (reference sequence). V was trimmed by 3 bases and J by 12 bases, leaving 15 bases between them. This CDR3 is 13 amino acids long. This CDR3 reads CSARKETLGPLHF. The CDR3 region has the DNA TGCAGTGCTAGGAAGGAGACCCTGGGACCCCTCCACTTT.